This T cell receptor (beta chain) was sequenced for a study of blood T cell repertoires in COVID-19. Study-wide context: Sources were T cells, B-cell-depleted T cells, or PBMCs; the material itself was cDNA or gDNA.

Individuals aged 18 to 89 years were recruited from about two dozen US areas. Cohort assignment relied on participant-reported clinical history. The germline gives CDR1 SGDLS, CDR2 YYNGEE. The CDR3 runs to 15 residues. With 3 bases clipped from V and 1 base from J, the junction kept 3 bases outside the gene matches. Source study methods: Nucleated cell counts were estimated from reference gene primer amplification. The table came from immunoSEQ multiplex PCR; TCRdb's copy has only in-frame clones and leaves some out. That table gives V, J and clone size, and the DNA gave D and trimming. The repertoire has fewer than 250,000 clones, approximately 89% of them found once; the top ten carry over 3.5%.

This sequence was found in a woman aged 30 to 39 who had been exposed to COVID-19. The sequenced sample was PBMCs or T cells enriched from blood (not recorded which). The gene calls are TRBV9 and TRBJ2-7; TRBD2 agrees at 11 bases. CDR3: CASSGGTSGSYEQYF. DNA of the CDR3: TGTGCCAGCAGCGGGGGGACTAGCGGATCCTACGAGCAGTACTTC.